This T cell receptor beta chain is drawn from a study of T cell changes during pregnancy in multiple sclerosis. This clone was seen only once. CDR1 is KGHSY, CDR2 FQNENV, per germline. Trimming took 4 bases from V and 3 from J, leaving 12 bases between them. The CDR3 runs to 14 residues. Profiled with immunoSEQ multiplex PCR; TCRdb holds only in-frame clones, not every one. The repertoire holds 65,000 to 95,000 clones, with around 89% as singletons. This TCR was sampled from a female donor with multiple sclerosis, enrolled in a pregnancy study. This material consisted of peripheral blood, taken before pregnancy. The chain is built from TRBV16 and TRBJ1-2; perhaps TRBD1 as D (6 bases). This CDR3 is CASSPQGTHYGYTF. The CDR3 DNA follows: TGTGCCAGCAGCCCACAGGGTACTCACTATGGCTACACCTTC.